Shown below are 25 T cell receptor beta chains from a single sample sequenced in a study of beta chain features in type 1 diabetes. Study outcomes and limitations: Within each of all four CD4+ subsets, Type 1 diabetes patients had TCRB CDR3s that were moderately but significantly shorter.

Their cognate antigens are unknown. The entirety of the isolated RNA underwent reverse transcription, so expressed TCRB transcripts were sequenced. TCRdb's table, derived via immunoSEQ multiplex PCR, lists solely in-frame clones and lacks some. The sample has around 650,000 clones, 9.5% to 15% seen once; the top ten hold 0.095% to 0.15%. Material: naive CD4+ T cells from blood. The receptors derive from a man aged 25-40 years with type 1 diabetes.

This clone was observed a few times. The chain carries TRBV4-2 and TRBJ1-4; D not certain. V was cut by 1 base and J by 0 bases, with 12 bases left in between. CDR3 size: 17 residues. Germline CDR1 reads LGHNA; CDR2 reads YNFKEQ. The DNA of the CDR3 is TGTGCCAGCAGCCAAGCTGGACGGCGGCCAACTAATGAAAAACTGTTTTTT. This sequence encodes CASSQAGRRPTNEKLFF.

This sequence joins TRBV19 and TRBJ2-1; no reliable D call. V lost 5 bases and J 5 bases, leaving 13 bases between the germline ends. CDR3 length: 14 amino acids. Germline CDR1 reads LNHDA; CDR2 reads SQIVND (reference sequence). The CDR3 reads CASSPQTVNNEQFF. CDR3 DNA sequence: TGTGCCAGTAGTCCGCAAACAGTAAACAATGAGCAGTTCTTC.

The chain has TRBV13 and TRBJ1-1; TRBD1 matches at 9 bases. In germline, CDR1 is PRHDT, CDR2 FYEKMQ (reference sequence). Trimming removed 3 bases from V and 1 base from J; junction bases left unmatched: 6. The CDR3 runs 16 residues. CDR3 sequence reads: CASSFRPGQGNTEAFF. The CDR3, as DNA: TGTGCCAGCAGCTTCCGACCGGGACAGGGGAACACTGAAGCTTTCTTT.

This chain links TRBV5-6 with TRBJ2-7; TRBD2 is a possible D gene (5 bases). Trimming pared 0 bases from V and 4 bases from J, leaving 17 bases between. The CDR3 runs to 16 residues. CDR1 and CDR2 (germline): SGHDT, YYEEEE. The CDR3 region is CASSLVRERVEYEQYF. The CDR3 DNA reads as TGTGCCAGCAGCTTGGTCAGAGAGAGGGTGGAATACGAGCAGTACTTC.

V gene TRBV29-1 combines with J gene TRBJ2-7; TRBD2 is a possible D gene (6 bases). V was pared by 1 base and J by 7 bases, with 20 bases between. The CDR3 has 15 residues. Germline values: CDR1 SQVTM, CDR2 ANQGSEA. Here the CDR3 reads CSVEGQLVTGGEQYF. The CDR3 DNA reads TGCAGCGTTGAAGGACAATTGGTGACTGGGGGGGAGCAGTACTTC.

This chain joins TRBV14 and TRBJ2-7; 9 bases map to TRBD1. Per germline, CDR1 SGHDN and CDR2 FVKESK. The CDR3 has 16 residues. V lost 2 bases, J lost 1 base, and 6 bases stayed unmatched. The CDR3 here is CASSQSQGAASYEQYF. DNA of the CDR3: TGTGCCAGCAGCCAATCACAGGGGGCCGCTTCCTACGAGCAGTACTTC.

The gene calls are TRBV20-1 and TRBJ2-5; no clear D gene. The CDR3 totals 11 residues. V lost 3 bases and J lost 5, with 7 bases in between. Per the germline V gene, CDR1 is DFQATT and CDR2 is SNEGSKA (reference sequence). CDR3 DNA sequence: TGCAGTGCTAGGCAGGAGGAGACCCAGTACTTC. Translation gives CSARQEETQYF.

In its sample, this clone was seen a few times. V usage is TRBV7-8 and J usage is TRBJ2-3, with 8 bases lining up with TRBD1. V was clipped by 5 bases and J by 1 base; unmatched bases: 5. There are 15 residues in the CDR3. CDR1 is SGHVS, CDR2 FQNEAQ, per germline. CDR3 DNA sequence: TGTGCCAGCAGCCTGCGGACAGGGCGCACAGATACGCAGTATTTT. It specifies CASSLRTGRTDTQYF.

The rearrangement links TRBV14 to TRBJ2-7; 12 bases map to TRBD1. CDR1 and CDR2 (germline): SGHDN, FVKESK. J lost 4 bases, V lost 4 bases, and 5 bases had no gene match. The CDR3 is made up of 15 amino acids. The CDR3 loop is CASSPGTGGAYEQYF. The DNA of the CDR3 is TGTGCCAGCAGCCCCGGGACAGGGGGCGCGTACGAGCAGTACTTC.

V usage is TRBV5-4 and J usage is TRBJ2-2; a weak D match, TRBD2 (5 bases). Trimming stripped 1 base from V and 2 bases from J, with 12 bases between. Germline V gives CDR1 SGHNT, CDR2 YYREEE (reference sequence). The CDR3 has 16 amino acids. The CDR3 reads CASSLRAGLNTGELFF. The DNA of the CDR3 is TGTGCCAGCAGCTTGAGGGCAGGACTCAACACCGGGGAGCTGTTTTTT.

In its sample, this clone was seen a few times. The chain couples TRBV6-5 to TRBJ2-7, with no clear D. CDR3 length: 12 residues. Trimming cost V 5 bases and J 3 bases, with 8 bases left between them. Per germline, CDR1 MNHEY and CDR2 SVGAGI. Written as DNA, the CDR3 is TGTGCCAGCAGTGGACGGTACTACGAGCAGTACTTC. Its translation is CASSGRYYEQYF.

The chain uses TRBV5-1 and TRBJ2-5, with D possibly being TRBD2 (5 bases). CDR3 length equals 16 residues. V was shortened by 0 bases and J by 5 bases, with 17 bases between the two germline ends. Germline-derived CDR1 and CDR2 are SGHRS and YFSETQ. The CDR3 coding sequence is TGCGCCAGCAGCTTGGAAGGACTTCCGAGACGGGAGACCCAGTACTTC. Translated, it gives CASSLEGLPRRETQYF. The complete variable domain, with remaining parts taken from reference TRBV5-1 and TRBJ2-5, reads KAGVTQTPRYLIKTRGQQVTLSCSPISGHRSVSWYQQTPGQGLQFLFEYFSETQRNKGNFPGRFSGRQFSNSRSEMNVSTLELGDSALYLCASSLEGLPRRETQYFGPGTRLLVL.

The chain couples TRBV7-2 to TRBJ1-1; D not resolved. The length of the CDR3 is 13 residues. CDR1 is SGHTA and CDR2 is FQGNSA in the germline V gene. Between the trimmed V and J ends, which lost 1 base and 1 base, there was a span of 4 bases. The CDR3 region has the DNA TGTGCCAGCAGCTTAGAGGCGAACACTGAAGCTTTCTTT. As protein: CASSLEANTEAFF. Full variable domain (rest looked up from reference TRBV7-2 and TRBJ1-1): GAGVSQSPSNKVTEKGKDVELRCDPISGHTALYWYRQSLGQGLEFLIYFQGNSAPDKSGLPSDRFSAERTGGSVSTLTIQRTQQEDSAVYLCASSLEANTEAFFGQGTRLTVV.

This clone was observed a handful of times. The same CDR3 is also encoded by other DNA sequences in this sample. The rearrangement links TRBV9 to TRBJ2-3; 10 nucleotides line up with TRBD2. The trim removed 0 bases at V and 3 bases at J, leaving 4 bases unmatched. CDR1 is SGDLS, CDR2 YYNGEE, per germline. The CDR3 is 16 residues long. CDR3 coding DNA: TGTGCCAGCAGCGTAGGTGCTAGCGGGGGTACAGATACGCAGTATTTT. This sequence encodes CASSVGASGGTDTQYF.

The rearrangement joins TRBV9 to TRBJ2-2; maybe TRBD1 (6 bases). The CDR3 totals 13 residues. Trimming removed 4 bases from V and 6 bases from J, with 10 bases in between. CDR1 is SGDLS, CDR2 YYNGEE, per germline. For the CDR3, the DNA is TGTGCCAGCAGCACTCGGACAGCCGGGGAGCTGTTTTTT. Translated: CASSTRTAGELFF.

This chain connects TRBV6-6 to TRBJ1-5; TRBD1 might be the D (5 bases). V shed 5 bases and J shed 5 bases, with 13 bases lying between them. The CDR3 loop spans 14 amino acids. Germline CDR1 reads MNHNY; CDR2 reads SVGAGI (reference sequence). In DNA, the CDR3 is TGTGCCAGCAGTCCTCCGGGACCGGATCAGCCCCAGCATTTT. Translated: CASSPPGPDQPQHF.

Worth noting for this clone: The junction shows a germline mismatch at one end, possibly a read error. V gene TRBV7-7 combines with J gene TRBJ1-4; 8 bases agree with TRBD1. The CDR3 has 17 amino acids. Per the germline V gene, CDR1 is SSHAT and CDR2 is FNYEAQ (reference sequence). The DNA for the CDR3 is TGTGCTAGCAGCACCCCGGACAGGGAGGAGGGGAATGAAAAACTGTTTTTT. Residues: CASSTPDREEGNEKLFF.

The rearrangement uses TRBV5-1 and TRBJ2-7, with a tentative D call TRBD2 (6 bases). The CDR3 extends over 16 amino acids. V was cut by 0 bases and J by 7 bases, with 20 bases left in between. The germline V gene has CDR1 SGHRS and CDR2 YFSETQ. Written as DNA, the CDR3 is TGCGCCAGCAGCTTGGGGGCGCGGGGCGCCCTAGCGGAGCAGTACTTC. Translating gives CASSLGARGALAEQYF.

This clone was counted only a few times. The chain joins TRBV27 to TRBJ2-3; TRBD2 might be the D (5 bases). Germline V gives CDR1 MNHEY, CDR2 SMNVEV (reference sequence). V was clipped by 2 bases and J by 0 bases, with 9 bases between them. The CDR3 contains 15 residues. CDR3 sequence: CASSLRGPSTDTQYF. CDR3 DNA sequence: TGTGCCAGCAGTTTAAGAGGGCCGAGCACAGATACGCAGTATTTT.

This clone appeared a few times. This rearrangement joins TRBV5-4 to TRBJ1-4; no definite D call. Trimming shortened V by 1 base and J by 0 bases, and 7 bases separated the two germline ends. CDR1 and CDR2 (germline): SGHNT, YYREEE (reference sequence). The CDR3 runs 15 residues. The DNA of the CDR3 is TGTGCCAGCAGCTTGATCGGTGCAACTAATGAAAAACTGTTTTTT. Protein sequence: CASSLIGATNEKLFF.

This clone was counted only a few times. The V and J genes are TRBV18 and TRBJ1-4; D unclear. The CDR3 is 16 residues long. V lost 2 bases to trimming and J lost 4 bases, with 14 bases between them. Looked up from germline, CDR1 is KGHSH and CDR2 is LQKENI. The CDR3 coding sequence is TGTGCCAGCTCACCATCGACATCAGCAGATAATGAAAAACTGTTTTTT. Residues: CASSPSTSADNEKLFF.

The chain employs TRBV9 and TRBJ2-1; 7 nucleotides line up with TRBD2. This CDR3 contains 17 residues. The junction had 6 bases not matched to a gene; V was cut back by 0 bases and J by 0 bases. Germline V gives CDR1 SGDLS, CDR2 YYNGEE. The DNA of the CDR3 is TGTGCCAGCAGCGTAGCGGGGGGTAGTTTCTCCTACAATGAGCAGTTCTTC. Translated, it gives CASSVAGGSFSYNEQFF. Looking up the rest from reference TRBV9 and TRBJ2-1 gives the full variable domain: DSGVTQTPKHLITATGQRVTLRCSPRSGDLSVYWYQQSLDQGLQFLIQYYNGEERAKGNILERFSAQQFPDLHSELNLSSLELGDSALYFCASSVAGGSFSYNEQFFGPGTRLTVL.

The chain recombines TRBV7-2 with TRBJ2-3; TRBD2 might be the D (6 bases). With 4 bases removed from V and 0 bases from J, the gap between germline ends came to 11 bases. This CDR3 is 15 amino acids long. The germline gives CDR1 SGHTA, CDR2 FQGNSA. CDR3 residues: CASSWGGTSTDTQYF. CDR3 DNA: TGTGCCAGCAGCTGGGGCGGGACTAGCACAGATACGCAGTATTTT.

This chain connects TRBV29-1 to TRBJ1-2; D unclear. The CDR3 loop spans 12 amino acids. Trimming shortened V by 7 bases and J by 8 bases, and 17 bases separated the two germline ends. From germline, CDR1 is SQVTM and CDR2 ANQGSEA. The CDR3 bases are TGCAGCGCCAACCACTACCGGGAAGGCTACACCTTC. It encodes CSANHYREGYTF.

The rearrangement links TRBV7-2 to TRBJ2-2, with D perhaps matching TRBD1 (6 bases). Germline V gene data show CDR1 as SGHTA and CDR2 as FQGNSA. Trimming removed 5 bases at V and 0 bases at J, with 13 bases between. The CDR3 is made up of 16 amino acids. CDR3 in DNA: TGTGCCAGCAGCGGTGTAGGGACATCGAACACCGGGGAGCTGTTTTTT. Translation gives CASSGVGTSNTGELFF.